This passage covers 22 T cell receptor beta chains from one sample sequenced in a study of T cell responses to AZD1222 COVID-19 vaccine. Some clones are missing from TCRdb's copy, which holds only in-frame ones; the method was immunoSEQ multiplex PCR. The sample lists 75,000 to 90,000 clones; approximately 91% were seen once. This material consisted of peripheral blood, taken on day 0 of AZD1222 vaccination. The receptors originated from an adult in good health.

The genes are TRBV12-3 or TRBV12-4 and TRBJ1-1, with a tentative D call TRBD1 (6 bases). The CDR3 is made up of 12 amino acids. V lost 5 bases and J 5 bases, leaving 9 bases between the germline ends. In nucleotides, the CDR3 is TGTGCCAGCAGTGGAGGGGGAACTGAAGCTTTCTTT. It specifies CASSGGGTEAFF.

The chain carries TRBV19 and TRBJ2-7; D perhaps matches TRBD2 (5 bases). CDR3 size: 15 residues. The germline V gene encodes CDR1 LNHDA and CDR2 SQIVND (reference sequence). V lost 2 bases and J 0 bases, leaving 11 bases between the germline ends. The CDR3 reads CASSIQGLSSYEQYF. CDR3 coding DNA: TGTGCCAGTAGTATACAAGGACTCTCCTCCTACGAGCAGTACTTC.

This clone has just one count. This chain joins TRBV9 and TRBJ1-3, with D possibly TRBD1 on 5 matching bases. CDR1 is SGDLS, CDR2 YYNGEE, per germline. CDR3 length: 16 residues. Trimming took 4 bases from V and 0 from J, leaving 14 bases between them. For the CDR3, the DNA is TGTGCCAGCAGCCCTGAAGCAGGGACCTCTGGAAACACCATATATTTT. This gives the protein CASSPEAGTSGNTIYF.

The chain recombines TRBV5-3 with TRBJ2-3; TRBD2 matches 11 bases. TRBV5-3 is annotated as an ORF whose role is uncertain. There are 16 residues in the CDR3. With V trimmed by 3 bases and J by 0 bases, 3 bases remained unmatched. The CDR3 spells CARSSPSGGSTDTQYF. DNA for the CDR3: TGTGCCAGAAGCTCACCTAGCGGGGGGAGCACAGATACGCAGTATTTT.

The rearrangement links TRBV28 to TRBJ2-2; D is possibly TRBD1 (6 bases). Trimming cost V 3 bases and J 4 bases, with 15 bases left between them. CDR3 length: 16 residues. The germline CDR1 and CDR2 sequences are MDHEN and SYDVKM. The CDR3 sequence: CASSFPPRGGTGELFF. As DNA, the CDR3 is TGTGCCAGCAGTTTCCCCCCCAGAGGGGGCACCGGGGAGCTGTTTTTT.

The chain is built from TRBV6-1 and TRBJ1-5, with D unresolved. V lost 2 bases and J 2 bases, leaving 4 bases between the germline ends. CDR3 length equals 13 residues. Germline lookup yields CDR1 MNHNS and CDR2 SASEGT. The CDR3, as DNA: TGTGCCAGCAGTGAAATAGGCAATCAGCCCCAGCATTTT. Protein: CASSEIGNQPQHF.

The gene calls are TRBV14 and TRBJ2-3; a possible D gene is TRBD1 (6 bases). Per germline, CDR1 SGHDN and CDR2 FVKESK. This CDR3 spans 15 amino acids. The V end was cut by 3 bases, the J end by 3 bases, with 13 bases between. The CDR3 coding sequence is TGTGCCAGCAGCCAGGTTGGCAGGGGAACAGATACGCAGTATTTT. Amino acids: CASSQVGRGTDTQYF.

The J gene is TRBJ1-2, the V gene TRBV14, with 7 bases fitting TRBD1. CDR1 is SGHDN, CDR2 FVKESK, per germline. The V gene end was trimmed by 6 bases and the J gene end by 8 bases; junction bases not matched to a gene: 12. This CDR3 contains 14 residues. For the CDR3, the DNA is TGTGCCAGCAGTCGACGAGGGACAGCACACGGCTACACCTTC. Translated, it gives CASSRRGTAHGYTF.

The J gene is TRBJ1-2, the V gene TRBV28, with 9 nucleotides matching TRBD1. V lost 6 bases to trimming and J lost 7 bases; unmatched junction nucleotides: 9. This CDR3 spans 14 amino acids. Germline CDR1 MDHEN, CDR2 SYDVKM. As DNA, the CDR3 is TGTGCCAGCAGCCCCGGACAGGGGAAGGGTGGCTACACCTTC. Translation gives CASSPGQGKGGYTF.

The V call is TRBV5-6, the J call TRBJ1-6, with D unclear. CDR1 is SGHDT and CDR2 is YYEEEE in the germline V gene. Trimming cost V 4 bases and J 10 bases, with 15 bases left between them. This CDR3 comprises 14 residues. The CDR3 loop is CASSGPQILSPLHF. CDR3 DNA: TGTGCCAGCAGCGGTCCCCAAATCCTATCACCCCTCCACTTT.

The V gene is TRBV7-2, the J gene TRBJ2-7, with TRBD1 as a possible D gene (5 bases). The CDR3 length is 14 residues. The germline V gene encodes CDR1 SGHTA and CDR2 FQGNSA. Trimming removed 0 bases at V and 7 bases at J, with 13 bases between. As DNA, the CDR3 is TGTGCCAGCAGCTTAGCGGGGCAGGCCTTAGAGCAGTACTTC. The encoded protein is CASSLAGQALEQYF.

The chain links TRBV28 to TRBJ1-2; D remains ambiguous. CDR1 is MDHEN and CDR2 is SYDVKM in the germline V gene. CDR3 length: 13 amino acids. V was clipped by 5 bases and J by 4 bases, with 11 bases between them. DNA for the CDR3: TGTGCCAGCAGTCCACCCCCCCGCTATGGCTACACCTTC. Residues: CASSPPPRYGYTF.

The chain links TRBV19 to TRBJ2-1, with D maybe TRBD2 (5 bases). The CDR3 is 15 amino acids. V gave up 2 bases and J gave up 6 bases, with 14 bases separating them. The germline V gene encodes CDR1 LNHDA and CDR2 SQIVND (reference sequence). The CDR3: CASSIRGLFLNEQFF. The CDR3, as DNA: TGTGCCAGTAGTATAAGAGGGCTATTCCTCAATGAGCAGTTCTTC.

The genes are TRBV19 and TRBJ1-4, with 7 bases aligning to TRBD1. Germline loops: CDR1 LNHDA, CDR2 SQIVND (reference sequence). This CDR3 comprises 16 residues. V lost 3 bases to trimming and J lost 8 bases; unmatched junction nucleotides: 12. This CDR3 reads CASSIALTGRWEKLFF. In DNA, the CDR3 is TGTGCCAGTAGTATTGCCCTGACAGGGCGATGGGAAAAACTGTTTTTT.

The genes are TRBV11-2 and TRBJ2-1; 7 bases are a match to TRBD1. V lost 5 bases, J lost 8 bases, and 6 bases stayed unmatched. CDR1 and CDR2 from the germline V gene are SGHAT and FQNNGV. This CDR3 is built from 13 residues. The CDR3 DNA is TGTGCCAGCAGCCCTGTTGACAGGGATGAGCAGTTCTTC. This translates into CASSPVDRDEQFF.

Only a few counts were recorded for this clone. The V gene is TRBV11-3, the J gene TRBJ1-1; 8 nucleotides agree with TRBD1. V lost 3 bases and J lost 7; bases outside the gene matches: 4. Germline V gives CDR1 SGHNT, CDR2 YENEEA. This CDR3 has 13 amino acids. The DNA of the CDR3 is TGTGCCAGCAGCTTCGACAGGGGAAGTGAAGCTTTCTTT. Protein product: CASSFDRGSEAFF.

CDR3 in DNA: TGTGCCAGCAGGCCCTCTGGAAACACCATATATTTT. This gives the protein CASRPSGNTIYF. The chain is built from TRBV7-9 and TRBJ1-3; D not certain. V was pared by 6 bases and J by 0 bases, with 3 bases between. Per the germline V gene, CDR1 is SEHNR and CDR2 is FQNEAQ (reference sequence). This CDR3 comprises 12 residues.

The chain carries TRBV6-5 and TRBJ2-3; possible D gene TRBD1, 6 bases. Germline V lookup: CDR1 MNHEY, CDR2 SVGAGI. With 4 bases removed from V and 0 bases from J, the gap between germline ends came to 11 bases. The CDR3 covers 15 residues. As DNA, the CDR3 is TGTGCCAGCAGTTTGGACAGAGCTAGCACAGATACGCAGTATTTT. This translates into CASSLDRASTDTQYF.

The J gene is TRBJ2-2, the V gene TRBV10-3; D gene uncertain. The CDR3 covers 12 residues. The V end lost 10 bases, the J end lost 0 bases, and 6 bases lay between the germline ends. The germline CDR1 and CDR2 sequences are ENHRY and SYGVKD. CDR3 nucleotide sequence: TGTGCCACCGGATCGAACACCGGGGAGCTGTTTTTT. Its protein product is CATGSNTGELFF.

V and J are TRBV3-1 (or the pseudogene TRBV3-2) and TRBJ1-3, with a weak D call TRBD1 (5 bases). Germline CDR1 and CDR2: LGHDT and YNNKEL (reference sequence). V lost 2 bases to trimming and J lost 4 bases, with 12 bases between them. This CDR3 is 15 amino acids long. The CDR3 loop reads CASSQYKGQGNTIYF. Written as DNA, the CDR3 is TGTGCCAGCAGCCAATATAAGGGGCAGGGAAACACCATATATTTT.

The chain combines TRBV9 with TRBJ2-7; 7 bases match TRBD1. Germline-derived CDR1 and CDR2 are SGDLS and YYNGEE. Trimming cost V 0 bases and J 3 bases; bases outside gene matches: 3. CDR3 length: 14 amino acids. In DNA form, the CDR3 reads TGTGCCAGCAGCGTAGAGACAGGGAACTACGAGCAGTACTTC. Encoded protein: CASSVETGNYEQYF.

For the CDR3, the DNA is TGTGCCAGTAGCCGGGATCGGAGGAATGAAAAACTGTTTTTT. Its protein is CASSRDRRNEKLFF. The chain employs TRBV19 and TRBJ1-4; D call uncertain. Trimming shortened V by 6 bases and J by 5 bases, and 13 bases separated the two germline ends. The CDR3 runs to 14 residues. Germline loops: CDR1 LNHDA, CDR2 SQIVND (reference sequence).